The entry below describes one TCR beta chain. Its antigen remains unidentified. At one of its ends the junction is not consistent with the germline gene, which may arise from a read error. Library preparation was by 5' RACE. These reads were obtained on an Illumina HiSeq 2500. A second PCR of about 7 to 12 cycles was performed with a sample-barcoded 5' primer and a J-beta primer mix. A template-switch 5' adaptor carrying 12 random nucleotides introduced a unique molecular identifier onto each TCR beta cDNA molecule. At least 2.5 million CDR3-containing paired-end reads were obtained from each sample. First-strand cDNA was synthesized from all RNA with the Mint cDNA synthesis kit, primed by a TRBC-specific oligonucleotide. All cDNA was treated with uracil-DNA glycosylase and then went through a first 18-cycle PCR with the universal primers M1SS and BC2_uni_R. Per the authors' processing: Normalization of each sample was performed by random selection of 1 million high-quality reads, each carrying a distinct molecular identifier. Instead of being binned into consensus sequences, reads with shared molecular identifiers were discarded. MiTCR, run with a Q25 quality threshold and the strictest error-elimination algorithm, handled CDR3 identification, clonotype clustering and error correction. A nonparametric unseen species model using Euler transformation provided a lower-bound estimate of total TCR beta diversity. TCRdb trimmed the raw reads at Q25, called clones with MiXCR and kept productive beta chains. Each entry is one CDR3 protein sequence, shown with its most common DNA and genes. TCRdb, rather than the study authors, made the V and J calls. The sample includes 1.5 million to 2 million distinct CDR3 sequences, with about 28% observed a single time. The ten largest clones represent more than 6% of the sample.

These data are taken from a study of blood T cells in healthy people across ages (dated by TCRdb to between 2014 and 2016). Study-wide context: In model experiments, roughly one uniquely barcoded TCR beta cDNA molecule per two T cells was captured by template switching. Age-related changes in TCR beta repertoire diversity were measured in the study by deep sequencing normalized with unique cDNA molecular identifiers. The donors were split into four age groups: young (average approximately 16 years), middle-aged (roughly 39), aged (roughly 65) and long-lived (roughly 80). To avoid experimental bias, donors of different ages were distributed randomly across sequencing lanes. Using the same blood draw, the study looked at two additional independent replicas of 1 million unique cDNA reads for two donors, one aged 18 to 29 and the other aged 80 or older. Points the paper makes about the study in general: The CMV infection status of donors was not known, potentially confounding age-related changes in expanded clonotypes. Compared with the aged group, the long-lived group had more naive CD4+ T cells, fewer expanded clones and increased TCR diversity, suggesting age selection. A strong correlation was found between observed TCR beta diversity and the percentage of naive T cells measured by flow cytometry. Estimates of total diversity based on one million sequenced T cells were considered lower bounds and underestimates. As age increased, observed TCR beta diversity per million T cells dropped in a roughly linear way, and a significant reduction was already evident by age 40. Because profiling used bulk unsorted PBMCs, naive and antigen-experienced compartments could not be compared conclusively.

There are 13 amino acids in the CDR3, from cysteine to phenylalanine inclusive. The sequence is cut down to CDR3 DNA, 39 bases in frame from base 1. Taken from the germline V gene (reference sequence), the CDR1 and CDR2 loops are LNHNV and YYDKDF. The donors were some 36 Caucasian individuals from Russia, aged 6 to 90 years, who were systemically healthy. Approximately 11 milliliters of peripheral blood were drawn from each donor into EDTA-treated Vacutainer tubes. PBMCs were isolated by Ficoll-Paque density-gradient centrifugation, with at least 6.5 million obtained per sample. Trizol reagent was used to extract total RNA from PBMCs, with at least 5 micrograms per sample. Naive CD45RAhigh/CD27high T cell percentages were measured by flow cytometry on a PBMC aliquot from every donor.

Here the chain combines TRBV15 and TRBJ1-4; the D gene is unclear. This clonotype was obtained from a woman under 40 in good health. The source material was blood. The DNA sequence is given as TGTGTCACCAGCAGCGGACGGAATGAAAAACTGTTTTTT. This gives the protein CVTSSGRNEKLFF.